This is a list of T cell receptor beta chains from one sample in a study of CXCR3-negative and CXCR3-positive naive CD8 T cells. TCRdb reanalyzed the 5' RACE reads and collapses them to one entry per CDR3 protein, without DNA. The sample totals tens of thousands of distinct CDR3 sequences. Sequenced sample: naive CXCR3+ CD8+ T cells from blood. The receptor source for this set is a human donor in good health. Some clones in this sample may be carry-over from other donors' samples. Each CDR3 is given with its conserved first and last residue. Each record gives: J gene, V gene, CDR3 protein.

j_gene: TRBJ2-7
v_gene: TRBV20-1
CDR3aa: CSAKGTGTYEQYF

j_gene: TRBJ2-7
v_gene: TRBV4-2
CDR3aa: CASSQGVYEQYF

j_gene: TRBJ1-4
v_gene: TRBV6-6
CDR3aa: CASNTARVIVAANEKLFF

j_gene: TRBJ2-1
v_gene: TRBV29-1
CDR3aa: CSGRGGSYNEQFF

j_gene: TRBJ2-2
v_gene: TRBV11-3
CDR3aa: CASSSRDSNTGELFF

j_gene: TRBJ2-5
v_gene: TRBV4-1
CDR3aa: CASSVKETQYF

j_gene: TRBJ2-1
v_gene: TRBV28
CDR3aa: CASSLSVAGGTYNEQFF

j_gene: TRBJ2-3
v_gene: TRBV13
CDR3aa: CASSGLRETSEIHQGTDTQYF

j_gene: TRBJ2-1
v_gene: TRBV15
CDR3aa: CATSRDRTSGYNEQFF

j_gene: TRBJ2-3
v_gene: TRBV9
CDR3aa: CASSPHGTELDTDTQYF

j_gene: TRBJ2-5
v_gene: TRBV7-3
CDR3aa: CASSPSLQETQYF

j_gene: TRBJ1-2
v_gene: TRBV4-3
CDR3aa: CASSPGTGSGYTF

j_gene: TRBJ2-5
v_gene: TRBV21-1
CDR3aa: CASRGSGLQETQYF

j_gene: TRBJ2-1
v_gene: TRBV7-8
CDR3aa: CASSLDLTGPAKTDEQFF

j_gene: TRBJ2-1
v_gene: TRBV10-2
CDR3aa: CASIDGAWDEQFF

j_gene: TRBJ1-1
v_gene: TRBV3-1
CDR3aa: CASSQVGLGVNTEAFF

j_gene: TRBJ1-2
v_gene: TRBV28
CDR3aa: CASSLYRAGGIYGYTF

j_gene: TRBJ2-7
v_gene: TRBV20-1
CDR3aa: CSAREDYEQYF

j_gene: TRBJ1-1
v_gene: TRBV6-2/TRBV6-3
CDR3aa: CASTIGGLNTEAFF

j_gene: TRBJ2-7
v_gene: TRBV25-1
CDR3aa: CASSEWNGYEQYF

j_gene: TRBJ1-1
v_gene: TRBV4-1
CDR3aa: CASSQEVTGGGTEAFF

j_gene: TRBJ2-2
v_gene: TRBV10-3
CDR3aa: CAISESAENTGELFF

j_gene: TRBJ2-1
v_gene: TRBV30
CDR3aa: CAWRLENEQFF

j_gene: TRBJ1-2
v_gene: TRBV7-3
CDR3aa: CASSLTRQGNYGYTF

j_gene: TRBJ2-1
v_gene: TRBV7-9
CDR3aa: CASSREDMAEAPYNEQFF

j_gene: TRBJ2-5
v_gene: TRBV30
CDR3aa: CAWSEDISGKTQYF

j_gene: TRBJ2-1
v_gene: TRBV21-1
CDR3aa: CASGHRGGGYNEQFF

j_gene: TRBJ2-7
v_gene: TRBV4-2
CDR3aa: CASSQDRAGLDYEQYF

j_gene: TRBJ2-7
v_gene: TRBV29-1
CDR3aa: CSVEAGTGAYEQYF

j_gene: TRBJ1-3
v_gene: TRBV28
CDR3aa: CASSFRGSGNTIYF

j_gene: TRBJ1-2
v_gene: TRBV9
CDR3aa: CASSPRDRVVYGYTF

j_gene: TRBJ2-7
v_gene: TRBV28
CDR3aa: CASSSFLTGTTSSYEQYF

j_gene: TRBJ2-7
v_gene: TRBV3-1
CDR3aa: CASSPRPGQGDYEQYF

j_gene: TRBJ2-7
v_gene: TRBV7-9
CDR3aa: CASRSGGLGEQYF

j_gene: TRBJ2-7
v_gene: TRBV28
CDR3aa: CASSLLPSGRLGSEQYF

j_gene: TRBJ2-1
v_gene: TRBV20-1
CDR3aa: CSARAYRSRDNLYNEQFF

j_gene: TRBJ2-1
v_gene: TRBV3-1
CDR3aa: CASSQETLAGGDEQFF

j_gene: TRBJ1-1
v_gene: TRBV7-8
CDR3aa: CASSLGTRGTEAFF